This entry describes one T cell receptor (beta chain). Its antigen is not yet known. In total, approximately 690 healthy bone marrow donors made up the cohort. All cohort members were sampled while nominally healthy, although unrecorded immune exposures were likely present. The donor was CMV seronegative and belonged to the group of approximately 320 seronegative cohort members. Every donor gave a peripheral blood sample, and the peripheral blood mononuclear cells from that sample were used for TCR beta sequencing. Genomic DNA was extracted from the blood cell samples with the Qiagen DNeasy Blood Extraction Kit. The data derive from a study of cytomegalovirus exposure and HLA in healthy donors (dated 2017 in TCRdb). In the study overall: According to an earlier analysis of 587 of the donors, about 179 million T cells yielded roughly 110 million unique TCR beta sequences and 276 Gb of sequence data. An early release covering roughly 640 HLA-typed donors comprised about 310 gigabases of sequencing data and 85 million or so unique TCR sequences. Of the roughly 400 genotyped donors, approximately 80% were placed in the genetic ancestry cluster associated with self-reported Caucasian donors. The aim of the study was to test whether cataloging public T cell receptors could identify signatures of past pathogen exposure. Using immunosequencing, the study profiled T cell repertoires from fewer than 850 subjects and related those repertoires to cytomegalovirus serostatus. In addition to the first cohort of 666 subjects, a separate validation cohort of some 120 different subjects was used. The study combined high-throughput TCR immunosequencing, statistical association of individual TCRs with disease status, and machine learning to predict cytomegalovirus infection status. To study patterns of TCR occurrence, a later analysis re-analyzed previously published TCR beta repertoires from 650 to 750 donors and added high-resolution HLA genotyping. The later analysis used no new phenotypic data to find candidate immune exposures, relying instead on TCR beta sequences and their occurrence across donors. An earlier analysis of 587 of the donors used high-throughput TCR beta sequencing to judge whether each TCR beta V gene segment behaved as functional or pseudogenic. Alongside the repertoire data, information on donor age, sex, ethnicity and CMV serostatus was compiled. In a later genetic analysis, genome-wide SNP genotypes for about 55% of the roughly 700 donors were used, and that subset was treated as a discovery cohort. Every repertoire in the discovery cohort had been generated on one and the same sequencing platform. Both class I and class II loci were covered by HLA typing, at four-digit resolution. Typing coverage varied by locus: 629-630 donors for A, B, C, DRB1 and DQB1; approximately 500 for DQA1; 606 for DPA1; approximately 450 for DPB1. Because of strong linkage in the cohort, four or five DR-DQ haplotypes were treated as single units for association and clustering. Across 300 to 400 genotyped donors of the cohort, an average of about 240,000 unique TCR beta nucleotide sequences per donor were sequenced, and about a sixth of those sequences were non-productive.

Here V drops 4 bases and J drops 9 bases, and the junction holds 15 bases not matched to any gene. CDR1 and CDR2 are drawn from the germline V gene: SGDLS, YYNGEE. From its cysteine to its phenylalanine, the CDR3 spans 16 amino acids. Just the 48-base CDR3 DNA is kept, in frame starting at base 1. Library preparation employed the immunoSEQ multiplex PCR assay. For the multiplex PCR, a mixture combining 60 forward primers for TCR Vbeta segments and 13 reverse primers for TCR Jbeta segments was used. A multiplex PCR assay on genomic DNA amplified the CDR3 region of rearranged TCR beta genes. On the Illumina HiSeq System, the amplified TCR beta libraries were sequenced as 87-base-pair reads. The authors' pipeline ran thus. A later analysis tallied tens of millions of unique TCR beta chains across the 666 repertoires, and some 12 million of those chains were shared by two or more donors. Raw reads were error-corrected and collapsed into unique sequences with a nearest-neighbor algorithm that merged closely related sequences to remove PCR and sequencing errors. Alignment of CDR3 sequences to IMGT reference sequences was used to assign V, D and J gene segments. For a sequence to be retained, a match of at least six nucleotides was required to both a V gene segment and a J gene segment. Rearrangements were called productive when the CDR3 lacked stop codons and stayed in frame with V and J; all others were non-productive. Following IMGT convention, CDR3 was defined as the stretch from the second conserved V-encoded cysteine to the conserved J-encoded phenylalanine. The earlier analysis of 500 to 750 of the donors excluded any sequence lacking an unambiguous match to a single V gene segment. An earlier analysis of a few hundred of the donors called V segments functional above 56.7% productive rearrangements and segregating when the between-donor standard deviation exceeded 5%. A statistical classification framework was built for diagnosing cytomegalovirus status from the catalog of TCR beta chain sequences. In a later analysis, TCR nucleotide sequences were compared against IMGT/GENE-DB human TR gene sequences so that V and J genes could be assigned. In a later analysis, CDR3 sequences and most-parsimonious VDJ recombination scenarios were assigned using the TCRdist pipeline. In a later analysis, every TCR beta chain was defined by the combination of its CDR3 amino acid sequence and its V-gene family, and reads without a unique V-gene family were dropped. As a way to deal with suspected cross-contamination and a sequencing artifact, a later analysis dropped nearly 600 nucleotide sequences that were highly shared and had low generation probability. In a later analysis, a clonal expansion index was calculated for each public chain from normalized within-repertoire ranks of inferred template counts. In a later analysis, generation probabilities were computed using a VDJ recombination model fitted to out-of-frame rearrangements, and the results were checked against IGoR. Hypergeometric tests were used in a later analysis to score TCR-TCR, TCR-HLA and TCR-CMV co-occurrence, with a repertoire-size bias correction applied to the TCR pairs. To estimate false discovery rates, a later analysis permuted the HLA or CMV assignments 20 times. In a later analysis, co-occurring TCRs were grouped using DBSCAN, with TCRdist sequence similarity added in when clustering inside HLA-allele-positive subsets. Repertoires with fewer than 30,000 or more than 120,000 public chains, plus five repertoires with anomalous nucleotide sharing, were excluded from co-occurrence clustering. TCRdb took over this immuneACCESS table, retaining in-frame rearrangements with V and J assigned. Such tables are incomplete; in checked studies, under half of the missing clones stem from an unresolved V gene, and the remainder is unexplained. Clone size and the V and J calls come from that table; the DNA yielded D and trimming. This sample's listing comprises 120,000 or so clones. The top ten clonotypes cover 3.6% of the sample.

Overall study outcomes, separate from this receptor: In a later genetic analysis, fewer N-insertions in productive TCRs were reported among donors in an Asian-associated ancestry cluster than the roughly 700-donor mean. For the cohort, immune exposure information was limited to CMV serostatus. Only TCR beta chains were sequenced in this cohort, and the absence of alpha or paired-chain data limited detectable features. In a later analysis, 15,000 to 20,000 TCR beta sequences were associated with specific HLA alleles at a false discovery rate of 0.05. Presence/absence analyses assumed roughly uniform sequencing depth across donors, an assumption that may not hold. Strong co-occurrence of HLA alleles, especially DR and DQ, made assigning TCR associations to individual alleles difficult. According to a later analysis, TCR association rates differed among HLA loci, with DRB1 alleles showing the most associated TCRs and HLA-C alleles showing the fewest. Linkage disequilibrium might explain the correlated functional status among segregating V segments, but an unknown experimental factor could not be excluded. An earlier analysis of several hundred of the donors showed that most TCR beta V segments appeared in productive rearrangements either about 90% or about 30% of the time, which broadly matched IMGT annotations. A total of 150 to 200 TCR beta chains were listed by the study as associated with cytomegalovirus. In both the original and validation cohorts, the classifier was reported to diagnose cytomegalovirus status with high specificity and sensitivity. In vitro tests confirmed that a few of the cytomegalovirus-associated TCR beta chains recognize cytomegalovirus antigens. Because the 87-base-pair reads could not distinguish some IMGT-functional V segments, including TRBV6-2 and TRBV6-3, those segments were excluded. According to the authors, the approach could potentially be generalized to other disease states and immunological phenotypes. The earlier analysis of 587 of the donors excluded some 15 rarely observed V segments, including chromosome 9 orphons, because counts were too low. HLA typing was unavailable for some donors at each locus, so association tests used only the typed subset. Compared with equally common non-associated chains, HLA-associated TCR beta chains in a later analysis were more clonally expanded and had lower generation probabilities. A later analysis found that most CMV-associated TCR beta chains appeared HLA-restricted, with HLA associations seemingly driven largely by CMV exposure. Most TCR sequences were observed very rarely across donors, whereas some public TCRs were present in many individuals. In a later analysis, several top co-occurrence clusters were reported to appear linked to parvovirus B19, influenza, CMV and Epstein-Barr virus. A later genetic analysis associated a missense DCLRE1C variant with V-gene and J-gene trimming of TCR beta chains, and an independent cohort replicated the association. A further reported finding was that TCR beta sequences accurately predicted the HLA-A and HLA-B alleles for most subjects in the first cohort. A cluster of highly shared sequence variants was judged likely to represent a technical artifact of the sequencing pipeline.

The clonotype originates from a young man in good health and CMV-seronegative. The sequenced material came from PBMCs. The rearranged chain carries TRBV9 and TRBJ2-1, and 8 bases in between align with TRBD2. The DNA reads TGTGCCAGCAGCCCGATCCCGGGAGGGCCCCCGAGTGAGCAGTTCTTC. The encoded protein is CASSPIPGGPPSEQFF.